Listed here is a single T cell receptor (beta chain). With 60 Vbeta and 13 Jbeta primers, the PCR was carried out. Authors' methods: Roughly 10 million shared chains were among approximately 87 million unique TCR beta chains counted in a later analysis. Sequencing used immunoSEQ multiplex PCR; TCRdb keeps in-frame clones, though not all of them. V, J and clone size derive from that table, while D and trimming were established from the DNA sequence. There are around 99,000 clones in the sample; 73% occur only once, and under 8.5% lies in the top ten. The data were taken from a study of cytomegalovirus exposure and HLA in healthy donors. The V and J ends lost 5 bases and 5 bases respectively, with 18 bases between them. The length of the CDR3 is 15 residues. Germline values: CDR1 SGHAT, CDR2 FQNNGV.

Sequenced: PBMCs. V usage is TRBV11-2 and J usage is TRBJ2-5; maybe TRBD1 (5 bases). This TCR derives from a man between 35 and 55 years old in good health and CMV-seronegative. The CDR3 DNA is TGTGCCAGCAGCCCCCGGGCAGGGCGGCAGGAGACCCAGTACTTC. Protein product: CASSPRAGRQETQYF.